Included here is one TCR beta chain sequence, with context. This entry belongs to a study of control samples from healthy donors and cancer patients. Profiling relied on immunoSEQ multiplex PCR, and the TCRdb table lists in-frame clones only, not all of them. Here the sample spans 150,000 to 200,000 clones, 90% to 95% being singletons. This CDR3 spans 15 amino acids. The germline CDR1 and CDR2 sequences are SGHRS and YFSETQ. V lost 1 base and J 1 base, leaving 10 bases between the germline ends. The sequence derives from a man aged 30 to 45 in good health. This chain connects TRBV5-1 to TRBJ2-3; no firm D call. The material sequenced was blood. The CDR3 is CASSLSDRGTDTQYF. The CDR3 coding sequence is TGCGCCAGCAGCTTGAGCGACCGCGGCACAGATACGCAGTATTTT.